The subject of this entry is one T cell receptor beta chain. This table comes from immunoSEQ multiplex PCR, and its TCRdb copy is limited to in-frame clones, with some not included. The table lists 88,000 or so clones, around 90% of them singletons. The CDR3 is 13 amino acids. With 4 bases clipped from V and 4 bases from J, the junction kept 4 bases outside the gene matches. Germline V CDR1 and CDR2: SQVTM, ANQGSEA. The entry originates in a study of T cell changes during pregnancy in multiple sclerosis. The gene calls are TRBV29-1 and TRBJ2-5; 9 bases align to TRBD1. This sequence was found in a female donor with multiple sclerosis, enrolled in a pregnancy study. Specimen: peripheral blood, collected before pregnancy. CDR3 nucleotide sequence: TGCAGCGTTGCCTGGACAGGGGCAGAGACCCAGTACTTC. Translated: CSVAWTGAETQYF.